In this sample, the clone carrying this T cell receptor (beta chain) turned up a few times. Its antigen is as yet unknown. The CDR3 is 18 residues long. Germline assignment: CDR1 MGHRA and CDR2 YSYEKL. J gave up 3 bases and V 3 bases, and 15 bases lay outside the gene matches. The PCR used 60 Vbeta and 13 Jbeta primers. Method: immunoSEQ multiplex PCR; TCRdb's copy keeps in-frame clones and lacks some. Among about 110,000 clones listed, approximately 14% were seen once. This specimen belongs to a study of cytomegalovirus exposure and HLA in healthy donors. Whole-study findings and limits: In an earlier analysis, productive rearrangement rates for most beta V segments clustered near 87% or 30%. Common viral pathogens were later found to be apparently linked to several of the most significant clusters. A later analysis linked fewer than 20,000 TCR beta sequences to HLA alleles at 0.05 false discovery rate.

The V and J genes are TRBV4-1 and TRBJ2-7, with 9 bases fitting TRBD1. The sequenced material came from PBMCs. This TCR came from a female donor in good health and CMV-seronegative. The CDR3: CASSHPGTGNLPNYEQYF. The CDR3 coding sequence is TGCGCCAGCAGCCACCCCGGGACAGGGAACCTCCCTAACTACGAGCAGTACTTC.